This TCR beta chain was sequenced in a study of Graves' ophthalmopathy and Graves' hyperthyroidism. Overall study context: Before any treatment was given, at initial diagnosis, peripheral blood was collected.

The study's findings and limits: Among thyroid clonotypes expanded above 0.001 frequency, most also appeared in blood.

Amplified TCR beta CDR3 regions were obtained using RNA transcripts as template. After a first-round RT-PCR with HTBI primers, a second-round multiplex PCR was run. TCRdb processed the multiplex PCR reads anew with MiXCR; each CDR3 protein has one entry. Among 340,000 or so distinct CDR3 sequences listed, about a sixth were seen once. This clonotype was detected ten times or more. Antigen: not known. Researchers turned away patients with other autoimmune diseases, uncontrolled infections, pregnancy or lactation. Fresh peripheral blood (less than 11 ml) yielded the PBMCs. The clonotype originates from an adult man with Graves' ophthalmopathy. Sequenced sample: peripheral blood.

CDR3 DNA: TGTGCCAGCAGCGTGGGGGACAGGGCCCCCACTGAAGCTTTCTTT. This encodes CASSVGDRAPTEAFF. The chain employs TRBV7-2 and TRBJ1-1; TRBD1 matches at 9 bases. CDR3 length: 15 residues. CDR1 and CDR2 from the germline V gene are SGHTA and FQGNSA. Trimming at V came to 5 bases and at J to 4 bases, leaving 8 bases not matched to a gene. Full variable domain (rest looked up from reference TRBV7-2 and TRBJ1-1): GAGVSQSPSNKVTEKGKDVELRCDPISGHTALYWYRQSLGQGLEFLIYFQGNSAPDKSGLPSDRFSAERTGGSVSTLTIQRTQQEDSAVYLCASSVGDRAPTEAFFGQGTRLTVV.